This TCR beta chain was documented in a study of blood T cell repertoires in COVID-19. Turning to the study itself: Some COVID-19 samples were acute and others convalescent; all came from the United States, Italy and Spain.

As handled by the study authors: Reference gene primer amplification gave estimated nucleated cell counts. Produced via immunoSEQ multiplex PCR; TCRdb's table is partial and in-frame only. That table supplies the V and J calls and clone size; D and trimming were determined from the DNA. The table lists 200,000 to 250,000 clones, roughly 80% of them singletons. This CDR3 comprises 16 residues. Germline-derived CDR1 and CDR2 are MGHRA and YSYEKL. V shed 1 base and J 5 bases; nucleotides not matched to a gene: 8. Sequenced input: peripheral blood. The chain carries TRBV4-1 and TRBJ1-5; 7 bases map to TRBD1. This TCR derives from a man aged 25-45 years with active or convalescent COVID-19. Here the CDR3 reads CASSQVYRGVDQPQHF. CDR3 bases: TGCGCCAGCAGCCAAGTGTACAGGGGAGTAGATCAGCCCCAGCATTTT.